This T cell receptor beta chain was documented in a study of shared clonotypes between healthy human individuals. The test was conducted at deep level. The table came from immunoSEQ multiplex PCR; TCRdb's copy has only in-frame clones and leaves some out. The table shows a few million clones, with approximately 96% occurring only once. Findings and limits, study-wide: Memory subsets generally showed smaller estimated richness than naive subsets did.

CDR1 and CDR2 from the germline V gene are MNHEY and SMNVEV (reference sequence). This CDR3 has 15 residues. V was shortened by 2 bases and J by 5 bases, with 12 bases between the two germline ends. On this clone itself: Its antigen is as yet unknown.

The sequencing input was naive CD4+ T cells sorted from blood. Documented subset: CD45RA+ positively selected. The clonotype comes from a young man in good health. V gene TRBV27 combines with J gene TRBJ2-2; no firm D call. CDR3 sequence: CASSLGLLGTGELFF. The CDR3 bases are TGTGCCAGCAGTTTAGGATTGCTGGGGACCGGGGAGCTGTTTTTT.